This T cell receptor beta chain was recovered during a study of blood T cells in healthy people across ages. Points from the study as a whole: Older age went with lower TCR beta diversity per million T cells, in a roughly linear way. Diversity was higher, and naive CD4+ cells more numerous, in long-lived donors than in aged donors. There was a strong correlation between TCR beta diversity and naive T cell percentage.

The V segment lost 1 base and the J segment 7 bases; nucleotides outside the gene matches: 7. The CDR3 has 13 residues. Germline-derived CDR1 and CDR2 are SQVTM and ANQGSEA. Note on this clonotype: Its antigen is currently unknown.

For the second PCR, which ran for 7 to 11 cycles, a sample-barcoded 5' primer and a J-beta primer mix were used. Sequencing yielded, for each sample, at least 2.5 million paired-end reads carrying CDR3. In TCRdb, the 5' RACE reads were re-called with MiXCR into one record per CDR3 protein. This sample carries over 700,000 distinct CDR3 sequences, roughly 53% of them seen once, and the ten largest clones take around 41%. The sequenced sample was blood. The clonotype comes from an elderly man in good health. This chain connects TRBV29-1 to TRBJ2-7, with 7 bases fitting TRBD1. The CDR3 spells CSVEVARGNEQYF. The CDR3 DNA is TGCAGCGTTGAAGTGGCCAGGGGGAATGAGCAGTACTTC.